The clone carrying this T cell receptor beta chain was detected only once. This entry is derived from a study of blood T cell repertoires in COVID-19. Study-wide context: Italy, Spain and the United States were the sources of the convalescent and acute COVID-19 samples. The analysed material was cDNA or gDNA that came from T cells, B-cell-depleted T cells, or PBMCs.

Sequencing used immunoSEQ multiplex PCR; TCRdb keeps in-frame clones, though not all of them. Of some 490,000 clones in the sample, 70% to 90% were seen once. The CDR3 has 14 residues. The germline CDR1 and CDR2 sequences are LGHDT and YNNKEL (reference sequence). Germline trimming cut 1 base from V and 9 bases from J; bases unmatched to any gene: 6. The chain is built from TRBV3-1 (or the pseudogene TRBV3-2) and TRBJ2-1; 7 bases match TRBD2. Material: peripheral blood. The receptor comes from a human donor in a cohort sampled during active COVID-19. The CDR3 bases are TGTGCCAGCAGCCAAGGAGGGAGGGAGGGTGAGCAGTTCTTC. This translates into CASSQGGREGEQFF.